The sequence of this T cell receptor (beta chain) was determined in a study of siplizumab effects on memory and regulatory T cells. Study findings and constraints: Treg origin accounted for an average of around 69% of mappable alloreactive CD4+ clones with siplizumab and under 30% in controls. There appeared to be greater diversity in naive T cells than in memory cells, and naive T cells seemed major contributors to the alloresponse. The authors could not assign a naive or memory phenotype to roughly 75-95% of proliferating CD4+ or CD8+ clones.

Note on this clone: Its antigen is currently unknown.

The assay was immunoSEQ multiplex PCR, and TCRdb's table has in-frame clones only and misses some. The table includes 85,000 to 130,000 clones, 90% to 95% detected once. The sequenced sample consisted of Tregs sorted from blood. The TCR sequence derives from a human donor in good health.

CDR3 amino acids: CASSIKHEQYF. The CDR3 DNA reads as TGTGCCAGCAGTATAAAGCACGAGCAGTACTTC. V is TRBV7-2 and J is TRBJ2-7; D unresolved. The V gene lost 6 bases and the J gene lost 5 bases, with 8 bases spanning the gap. CDR1 SGHTA and CDR2 FQGNSA come from the germline V gene. The CDR3 is 11 residues long.